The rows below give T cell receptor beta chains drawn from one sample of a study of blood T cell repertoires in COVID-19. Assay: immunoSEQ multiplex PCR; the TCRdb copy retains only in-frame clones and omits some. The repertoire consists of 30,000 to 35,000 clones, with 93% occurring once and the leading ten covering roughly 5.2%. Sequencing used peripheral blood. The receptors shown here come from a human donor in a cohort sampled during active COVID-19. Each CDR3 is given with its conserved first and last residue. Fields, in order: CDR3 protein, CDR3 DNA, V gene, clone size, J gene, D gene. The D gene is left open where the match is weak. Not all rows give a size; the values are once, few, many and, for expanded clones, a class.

CASKLLAGGPGEQYF	TGTGCCAGCAAGCTACTAGCGGGGGGTCCGGGAGAGCAGTACTTC	TRBV27	.	TRBJ2-7	TRBD2
CASSLGLPGNTYTQYF	TGTGCCAGCAGCTTGGGACTGCCCGGCAATACATATACGCAGTATTTT	TRBV7-9	.	TRBJ2-3	.
CASSLNGGNTDTQYF	TGTGCCAGCAGCTTAAACGGGGGAAACACAGATACGCAGTATTTT	TRBV7-9	.	TRBJ2-3	.
CASSLQGGNEQFF	TGTGCCAGCAGCCTACAGGGGGGCAATGAGCAGTTCTTC	TRBV5-4	.	TRBJ2-1	TRBD1
CASSLGIGAKGEKLFF	TGTGCCAGCAGCTTAGGGATAGGGGCCAAGGGCGAAAAACTGTTTTTT	TRBV7-9	.	TRBJ1-4	.
CASSPQGREDTQYF	TGCGCCAGCAGCCCGCAGGGGAGGGAAGATACGCAGTATTTT	TRBV5-1	.	TRBJ2-3	.
CASSSPADTQYF	TGTGCCAGCAGCTCCCCGGCAGATACGCAGTATTTT	TRBV5-6	.	TRBJ2-3	.
CASSPQGQGITDTQYF	TGTGCCAGCTCACCACAGGGACAGGGGATTACAGATACGCAGTATTTT	TRBV18	once	TRBJ2-3	TRBD1
CASSPPAAPRTGELFF	TGTGCCAGCAGCCCACCCGCGGCCCCGCGCACCGGGGAGCTGTTTTTT	TRBV7-8	.	TRBJ2-2	.
CASSSLTSGSGETQYF	TGTGCCAGCAGCTCCTTGACTAGCGGGAGTGGAGAGACCCAGTACTTC	TRBV7-8	.	TRBJ2-5	TRBD2
CASSPPDSTQYF	TGTGCCAGCAGTCCCCCCGACTCGACCCAGTACTTC	TRBV28	.	TRBJ2-5	.
CASSSYPSGSGPDTQYF	TGTGCCAGCAGCTCCTACCCCAGCGGGAGTGGTCCAGATACGCAGTATTTT	TRBV7-2	.	TRBJ2-3	TRBD2
CATSYSGANVLTF	TGTGCCACCAGCTACTCTGGGGCCAACGTCCTGACTTTC	TRBV15	.	TRBJ2-6	.
CASGTPLTPGGYGYTF	TGCGCCAGCGGGACACCCCTAACTCCAGGTGGCTATGGCTACACCTTC	TRBV5-1	once	TRBJ1-2	.
CASSGERTGGDWTEAFF	TGTGCCAGCAGCGGAGAAAGGACAGGGGGCGATTGGACTGAAGCTTTCTTT	TRBV7-6	.	TRBJ1-1	TRBD1
CASSSAGQVDTQYF	TGTGCCAGCAGTTCCGCAGGACAGGTGGATACGCAGTATTTT	TRBV28	.	TRBJ2-3	TRBD1
CATSDWISGGSMAGMEQYF	TGTGCCACCAGTGATTGGATTTCGGGGGGTTCCATGGCAGGGATGGAGCAGTACTTC	TRBV24-1	.	TRBJ2-7	TRBD2
CASSPLRDRVYEQYF	TGTGCCAGCTCACCACTCCGGGACAGAGTCTACGAGCAGTACTTC	TRBV18	.	TRBJ2-7	TRBD1
CASSQEPTGSTYEQYF	TGCGCCAGCAGCCAAGAGCCGACAGGGTCCACCTACGAGCAGTACTTC	TRBV4-1	.	TRBJ2-7	TRBD1
CASSRSGIRSDTQYF	TGTGCCAGTAGTAGAAGCGGGATAAGGTCAGATACGCAGTATTTT	TRBV19	.	TRBJ2-3	TRBD2
CAINGPLAGANTGELFF	TGTGCCATCAATGGCCCTTTAGCGGGGGCGAACACCGGGGAGCTGTTTTTT	TRBV15	.	TRBJ2-2	TRBD2
CASSYALGGKEGYTF	TGTGCCAGCAGTTACGCCCTGGGGGGGAAAGAAGGCTACACCTTC	TRBV6-6	.	TRBJ1-2	.
CATSREAGRSYEQYF	TGTGCCACCAGCAGAGAGGCAGGGCGGTCCTACGAGCAGTACTTC	TRBV15	.	TRBJ2-7	.